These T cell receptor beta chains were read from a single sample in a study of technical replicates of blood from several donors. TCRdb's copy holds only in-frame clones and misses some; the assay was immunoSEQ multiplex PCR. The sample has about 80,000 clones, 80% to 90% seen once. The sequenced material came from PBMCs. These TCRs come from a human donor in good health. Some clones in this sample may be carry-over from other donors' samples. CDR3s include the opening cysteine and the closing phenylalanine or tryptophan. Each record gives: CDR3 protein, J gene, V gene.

CDR3aa: CASSLKGGTGPPSPQHF
j_gene: TRBJ1-5
v_gene: TRBV7-8

CDR3aa: CASRGGRGVTSYEQYF
j_gene: TRBJ2-7
v_gene: TRBV2

CDR3aa: CASSTTGTGVYTGELFF
j_gene: TRBJ2-2
v_gene: TRBV27

CDR3aa: CASRPTQGTGPARSGNTIYF
j_gene: TRBJ1-3
v_gene: TRBV7-3

CDR3aa: CASGLVSSNEQFF
j_gene: TRBJ2-1
v_gene: TRBV12-5

CDR3aa: CASSPRGKGGFF
j_gene: TRBJ1-1
v_gene: TRBV11-1

CDR3aa: CASSPDGSSGNTIYF
j_gene: TRBJ1-3
v_gene: TRBV7-9

CDR3aa: CASSLSSGAQETQYF
j_gene: TRBJ2-5
v_gene: TRBV7-3

CDR3aa: CATSRENSWNEQFF
j_gene: TRBJ2-1
v_gene: TRBV15

CDR3aa: CASSALAGEDEQYF
j_gene: TRBJ2-7
v_gene: TRBV19

CDR3aa: CASSPDRTEQYF
j_gene: TRBJ2-7
v_gene: TRBV7-9

CDR3aa: CASSSGGPTNTEAFF
j_gene: TRBJ1-1
v_gene: TRBV5-1

CDR3aa: CASSQDYRQETQYF
j_gene: TRBJ2-5
v_gene: TRBV4-3

CDR3aa: CASGARLGTGGTGELFF
j_gene: TRBJ2-2
v_gene: TRBV11-2

CDR3aa: CASSLVQASGSGWETQYF
j_gene: TRBJ2-5
v_gene: TRBV5-4

CDR3aa: CASSLAPGGTAGGTYERYF
j_gene: TRBJ2-7
v_gene: TRBV7-6

CDR3aa: CASSKGLAGVSEQYF
j_gene: TRBJ2-7
v_gene: TRBV6-6

CDR3aa: CASSFSTGVGTDTQYF
j_gene: TRBJ2-3
v_gene: TRBV5-1

CDR3aa: CASSFPGLNQPQHF
j_gene: TRBJ1-5
v_gene: TRBV7-9

CDR3aa: CASSPPGLAGGTKNIQYF
j_gene: TRBJ2-4
v_gene: TRBV7-2

CDR3aa: CASSRAGEDTDTQYF
j_gene: TRBJ2-3
v_gene: TRBV9

CDR3aa: CARSTDGGPGDTQYF
j_gene: TRBJ2-3
v_gene: TRBV5-4

CDR3aa: CASEYRGHTEAFF
j_gene: TRBJ1-1
v_gene: TRBV6-8

CDR3aa: CASSPAGGAAYEQYF
j_gene: TRBJ2-7
v_gene: TRBV7-2

CDR3aa: CASSFGLAGNTQYF
j_gene: TRBJ2-3
v_gene: TRBV5-6

CDR3aa: CASSYLTTGQFYGYTF
j_gene: TRBJ1-2
v_gene: TRBV4-1

CDR3aa: CASSLGRQFPIYF
j_gene: TRBJ1-3
v_gene: TRBV7-2

CDR3aa: CARSFRDKSTEAFF
j_gene: TRBJ1-1
v_gene: TRBV5-3

CDR3aa: CAIMGTAATEAFF
j_gene: TRBJ1-1
v_gene: TRBV10-3

CDR3aa: CASSVDSGGGTQYF
j_gene: TRBJ2-5
v_gene: TRBV9

CDR3aa: CASTAWPAGEETQYF
j_gene: TRBJ2-5
v_gene: TRBV11-2